These T cell receptor beta chains were read from a single sample in a study of control samples from healthy donors and cancer patients. Assay: immunoSEQ multiplex PCR; the TCRdb copy retains only in-frame clones and omits some. The sample holds around 78,000 clones; just under 95% are singletons and the top ten take 4.5% to 6%. Sequenced: blood. These receptor sequences come from a woman under 30 in good health. CDR3s include the opening cysteine and the closing phenylalanine or tryptophan. The D gene is left open where the match is weak. For some rows the clone size is stated as once, few or many, or as a class when expanded; others skip it.

J gene	clone size	D gene	CDR3 length	V gene	CDR3 DNA	CDR3 protein
TRBJ2-1	-	-	14	TRBV11-2	TGTGCCAGCAGCTTAGTAGGCCTCTCCGAGGAGCAGTTCTTC	CASSLVGLSEEQFF
TRBJ1-2	-	-	16	TRBV28	TGTGCCAGCAGTTTACGCCCAAGGGGCACTAACTATGGCTACACCTTC	CASSLRPRGTNYGYTF
TRBJ2-3	once	TRBD1	14	TRBV28	TGTGCTTCCCGCGGGGACAGGGTTACAGATACGCAGTATTTT	CASRGDRVTDTQYF
TRBJ1-2	once	-	15	TRBV9	TGTGCCAGCAGCGTAGTCGACAGTCCTCTCTATGGCTACACCTTC	CASSVVDSPLYGYTF
TRBJ1-4	-	-	14	TRBV4-1	TGCGCCAGCAGCCAAGCCCGGCAAGGGGAAAAACTGTTTTTT	CASSQARQGEKLFF
TRBJ1-1	-	-	12	TRBV10-3	TGTGCCATCAGTGCGCTGGGCACTGAAGCTTTCTTT	CAISALGTEAFF
TRBJ2-1	-	TRBD2	16	TRBV27	TGTGCCAGCAGCTTCCTAGCGGGGGGGATGTACAATGAGCAGTTCTTC	CASSFLAGGMYNEQFF
TRBJ2-7	-	TRBD1	15	TRBV11-2	TGTGCCAGCAGCTTAGCAGGCAGGGGGTACTACGAGCAGTACTTC	CASSLAGRGYYEQYF
TRBJ1-2	-	TRBD1	14	TRBV28	TGTGCCAGCGAACCAGGGGGCGCAAACTATGGCTACACCTTC	CASEPGGANYGYTF
TRBJ2-2	-	TRBD2	18	TRBV4-2	TGTGCCAGCAGCCGTACTGCGCCGGGACTAGCGGACACCGGGGAGCTGTTTTTT	CASSRTAPGLADTGELFF
TRBJ1-5	-	-	14	TRBV20-1	TGCAGTGCTAGTCACGGCACTAAAAATCAGCCCCAGCATTTT	CSASHGTKNQPQHF
TRBJ1-4	-	-	14	TRBV6-6	TGTGCCAGTGTCGTCGGTGCAACTAATGAAAAACTGTTTTTT	CASVVGATNEKLFF
TRBJ1-1	-	-	13	TRBV20-1	TGCAGTGCTAGTTGGGGGGGGAGGGCTGAAGCTTTCTTT	CSASWGGRAEAFF
TRBJ1-1	-	-	12	TRBV18	TGTGCCAGCTCACCGTCAGGAGCTGAAGCTTTCTTT	CASSPSGAEAFF
TRBJ2-5	once	TRBD2	15	TRBV3-1/TRBV3-2	TGTGCCAGCAGCTTAGGACTAGCCCGAAAGGGGACCCAGTACTTC	CASSLGLARKGTQYF
TRBJ1-2	-	TRBD1	17	TRBV7-8	TGTGCCAGCAGCACCACCCACGGACAGGGGGCAGGGTATGGCTACACCTTC	CASSTTHGQGAGYGYTF
TRBJ2-1	-	TRBD2	17	TRBV4-1	TGCGCCAGCAGCCAAGTAAGACTAGCGGGGGGGAAAAATGAGCAGTTCTTC	CASSQVRLAGGKNEQFF
TRBJ1-1	-	-	14	TRBV5-1	TGCGCCAGCAGCTTGTCTGACAGCCACACTGAAGCTTTCTTT	CASSLSDSHTEAFF
TRBJ2-6	-	-	19	TRBV6-2/TRBV6-3	TGTGCCAGCAGTTACTCCCAGGGGAGGGCCGGCTCTGGGGCCAACGTCCTGACTTTC	CASSYSQGRAGSGANVLTF
TRBJ1-6	-	-	15	TRBV25-1	TGTGCCAGCAGCGAAATTGGTCAGATCAATTCACCCCTCCACTTT	CASSEIGQINSPLHF
TRBJ2-5	once	TRBD1	14	TRBV27	TGTGCCAGCAGTTCCGACAGGGGAATTGGGACCCAGTACTTC	CASSSDRGIGTQYF
TRBJ2-1	-	-	16	TRBV23-1	TGCGCCAGCAGTCCGGAAGGGGGGACTACCTACAATGAGCAGTTCTTC	CASSPEGGTTYNEQFF
TRBJ2-6	-	-	14	TRBV4-2	TGTGCCAGCATGTCGCTCTCTGGGGCCAACGTCCTGACTTTC	CASMSLSGANVLTF
TRBJ1-6	-	-	16	TRBV7-6	TGTGCCAGCAGCTTAGCGGTGACAGGCTATAATTCACCCCTCCACTTT	CASSLAVTGYNSPLHF
TRBJ1-5	-	TRBD1	15	TRBV7-2	TGTGCCAGCAGCGGTGGGACAGGCGCTATTCAGCCCCAGCATTTT	CASSGGTGAIQPQHF
TRBJ1-1	-	-	15	TRBV5-1	TGCGCCAGCAGATTAGGTGCGGGACTTATCACTGAAGCTTTCTTT	CASRLGAGLITEAFF
TRBJ2-2	-	-	15	TRBV7-3	TGTGCCAGCAGCTTCAAGGGAGGGAACACCGGGGAGCTGTTTTTT	CASSFKGGNTGELFF
TRBJ1-2	-	-	14	TRBV3-1/TRBV3-2	TGTGCCAGCAGCCACACGGGCGACGGGGCTGGCTACACCTTC	CASSHTGDGAGYTF
TRBJ1-1	-	-	14	TRBV4-2	TGTGCCAGCGCCCGGGGGGGGGATAACACTGAAGCTTTCTTT	CASARGGDNTEAFF
TRBJ2-3	-	-	14	TRBV9	TGTGCCAGCGCCAATTCCGGGAGCCCGGATACGCAGTATTTT	CASANSGSPDTQYF
TRBJ2-5	-	-	12	TRBV6-5	TGTGCCAGCGACTATTACCAAGAGACCCAGTACTTC	CASDYYQETQYF
TRBJ2-1	-	TRBD2	17	TRBV5-1	TGCGCCAGCAGCCAAGGACTAGCGGGCAGCTCCTACAATGAGCAGTTCTTC	CASSQGLAGSSYNEQFF
TRBJ2-6	-	-	15	TRBV2	TGTGCCAGCAATTTAATGGTGGCTGGGGCCAACGTCCTGACTTTC	CASNLMVAGANVLTF
TRBJ2-5	-	TRBD2	15	TRBV28	TGTGCCAGCAGCCTCAGCGGGAAGAACCAAGAGACCCAGTACTTC	CASSLSGKNQETQYF
TRBJ2-1	-	TRBD2	15	TRBV19	TGTGCCAGTAGTATTCCTCAGCGGGGGTACAATGAGCAGTTCTTC	CASSIPQRGYNEQFF
TRBJ2-5	-	-	15	TRBV27	TGTGCCAGCAGTTCGCTGGTTCAGCGGAGCGAGACCCAGTACTTC	CASSSLVQRSETQYF
TRBJ2-3	-	TRBD2	20	TRBV18	TGTGCCAGCTCACCAGGTTCAGTAGGGACTAGAGCTAAAAGCACAGATACGCAGTATTTT	CASSPGSVGTRAKSTDTQYF
TRBJ1-2	-	-	14	TRBV19	TGTGCCAGTAGTACCCAAAACCCCGCTAGGGGCTACACCTTC	CASSTQNPARGYTF
TRBJ2-7	-	TRBD1	13	TRBV29-1	TGCAGCGCACGGACAGGGGGCGGTTACGAGCAGTACTTC	CSARTGGGYEQYF
TRBJ1-4	-	-	15	TRBV28	TGTGCCAGCAGTCTCCGGGACGGACCTAATGAAAAACTGTTTTTT	CASSLRDGPNEKLFF
TRBJ1-2	once	TRBD1	17	TRBV18	TGTGCCAGCTCACCAAATTTTTTCCCCGGGACAGGGCAAAATTACACCTTC	CASSPNFFPGTGQNYTF
TRBJ2-1	-	TRBD2	15	TRBV6-2/TRBV6-3	TGTGCCAGCAGCCAATCGGGACTAGCATTGAATGAGCAGTTCTTC	CASSQSGLALNEQFF
TRBJ1-3	-	-	14	TRBV7-8	TGTGCCAGCAGCTTAGCGGGAGATGGAAACACCATATATTTT	CASSLAGDGNTIYF
TRBJ1-1	-	-	13	TRBV28	TGTGCCAGCAGCGCAGCCGGACAGTTTGAAGCTTTCTTT	CASSAAGQFEAFF
TRBJ1-1	-	TRBD1	13	TRBV15	TGTGCCACCAGCGGGACAGTAATGCCTGAAGCTTTCTTT	CATSGTVMPEAFF
TRBJ2-3	-	-	14	TRBV5-1	TGCGCCAGCAGCTTGAAGGGGGGCACAGATACGCAGTATTTT	CASSLKGGTDTQYF
TRBJ2-7	-	-	13	TRBV6-2/TRBV6-3	TGTGCCAGCAGCCTAAACAGGGAAGGCGAGCAGTACTTC	CASSLNREGEQYF
TRBJ2-7	once	TRBD2	16	TRBV27	TGTGCCAGCAGTCCCCATAGCGGGCTGGACCTCTACGAGCAGTACTTC	CASSPHSGLDLYEQYF
TRBJ2-2	-	-	17	TRBV21-1	TGTGCCAGCAGCAAAGCGCTGGTAGTATGGGACAGCGGGGAGCTGTTTTTT	CASSKALVVWDSGELFF
TRBJ2-7	-	TRBD1	13	TRBV6-5	TGTGCCACTAGGGACAGGGGGCCCTACGAGCAGTACTTC	CATRDRGPYEQYF
TRBJ2-1	-	-	15	TRBV11-3	TGTGCCAGCAGCTTTACAGGGACCCTATACAATGAGCAGTTCTTC	CASSFTGTLYNEQFF
TRBJ2-7	-	-	13	TRBV5-6	TGTGCCAGCAGCTTGGCAGGGAACTACGAGCAGTACTTC	CASSLAGNYEQYF
TRBJ2-7	once	-	13	TRBV28	TGTGCCAGTCAGAGGGACCCCTCCTACGAGCAGTACTTC	CASQRDPSYEQYF
TRBJ1-1	-	TRBD1	17	TRBV18	TGTGCCAGCTCAAAAGGGCCGCAGGGGGATGGAAACACTGAAGCTTTCTTT	CASSKGPQGDGNTEAFF